This T cell receptor (beta chain) originates from a study of cytomegalovirus exposure and HLA in healthy donors. This clone has a handful of counts. The primer mix had 60 Vbeta and 13 Jbeta primers. This table comes from immunoSEQ multiplex PCR, and its TCRdb copy is limited to in-frame clones, with some not included. The repertoire holds roughly 80,000 clones, with roughly 70% as singletons. CDR3 size: 11 residues. The germline V gene encodes CDR1 SGHNT and CDR2 YYREEE (reference sequence). V dropped 4 bases and J dropped 7 bases, with 9 bases sitting between them. The sequenced sample was PBMCs. The TCR was taken from a man aged 60 to 75 in good health and CMV-seropositive. The chain combines TRBV5-4 with TRBJ2-7; maybe TRBD2 (5 bases). The CDR3 loop reads CASSELGEQYF. The CDR3 region has the DNA TGTGCCAGCAGCGAACTAGGGGAGCAGTACTTC.